Sequencing of this TCR beta chain was carried out in a study of blood T cell repertoires in COVID-19. Study-wide context: The samples span acute and convalescent COVID-19 from the United States, Italy and Spain.

This clone was counted only a few times. Germline CDR1 reads LGHNA; CDR2 reads YSLEER. V lost 4 bases and J 5 bases, leaving 14 bases between the germline ends. CDR3 length equals 14 residues. Produced via immunoSEQ multiplex PCR; TCRdb's table is partial and in-frame only. The data show some 170,000 clones, around three quarters seen once. The chain is built from TRBV4-3 and TRBJ1-2; no clear D gene. Specimen: peripheral blood. This receptor was identified in a man between 60 and 75 years old with acute or convalescent COVID-19. DNA for the CDR3: TGCGCCAGCAGCCCCCTGGGGAGGAAATATGGCTACACCTTC. Protein sequence: CASSPLGRKYGYTF.